This T cell receptor beta chain was captured by sequencing in a study of shared clonotypes between healthy human individuals. For the study at large: CD4 naive cells filled three plates per donor, CD4 memory three, CD8 naive two and CD8 memory one.

Note on this clone: Antigen specificity is unknown.

Germline CDR1 is SGHAT and CDR2 is FQNNGV. This CDR3 contains 15 residues. Trimming left V 3 bases short and J 3 bases short, with 15 bases between. Whole-study results and caveats: Clonotype sharing among donors was thought likely to change with sequencing depth.

Sequenced by immunoSEQ multiplex PCR; TCRdb stores in-frame clones only, minus some. The sample carries approximately 2,000,000 clones, approximately 92% recorded once. CD45RO negativity and positive selection for CCR7 defined naive CD8 cells, a population that excluded terminally differentiated effector memory CD45RA+ cells. Donors were healthy HIV-negative adults without recent acute infections or vaccinations. The clonotype comes from a man in his late teens or twenties in good health. Some clones in this sample may be carry-over from other donors' samples. The chain carries TRBV11-2 and TRBJ2-7, with D maybe TRBD2 (6 bases). The source material was naive CD8+ T cells from PBMCs. The CDR3 DNA sequence: TGTGCCAGCAGCTTTGGGGATAGCGGCAACTACGAGCAGTACTTC. This codes for CASSFGDSGNYEQYF.